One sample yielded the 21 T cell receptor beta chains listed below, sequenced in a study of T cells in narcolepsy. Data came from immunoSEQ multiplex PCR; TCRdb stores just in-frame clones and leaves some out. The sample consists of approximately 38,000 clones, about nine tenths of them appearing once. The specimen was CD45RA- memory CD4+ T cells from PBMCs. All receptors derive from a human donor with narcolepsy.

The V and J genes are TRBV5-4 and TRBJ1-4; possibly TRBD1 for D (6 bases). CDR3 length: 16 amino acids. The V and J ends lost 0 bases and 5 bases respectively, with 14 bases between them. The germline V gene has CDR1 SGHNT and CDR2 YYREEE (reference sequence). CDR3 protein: CASSLEGQLGNEKLFF. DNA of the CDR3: TGTGCCAGCAGCTTGGAAGGACAGCTGGGAAATGAAAAACTGTTTTTT.

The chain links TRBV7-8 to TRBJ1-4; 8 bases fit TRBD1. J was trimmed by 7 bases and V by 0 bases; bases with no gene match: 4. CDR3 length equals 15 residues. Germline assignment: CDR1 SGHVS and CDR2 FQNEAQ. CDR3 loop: CASSLAQGASEKLFF. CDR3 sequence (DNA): TGTGCCAGCAGCTTAGCGCAGGGGGCGAGTGAAAAACTGTTTTTT.

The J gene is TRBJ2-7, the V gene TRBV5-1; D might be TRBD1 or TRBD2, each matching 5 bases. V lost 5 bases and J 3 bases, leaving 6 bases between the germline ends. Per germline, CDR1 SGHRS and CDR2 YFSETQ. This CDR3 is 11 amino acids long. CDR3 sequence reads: CASRGVYEQYF. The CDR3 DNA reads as TGCGCCAGCAGGGGGGTCTACGAGCAGTACTTC.

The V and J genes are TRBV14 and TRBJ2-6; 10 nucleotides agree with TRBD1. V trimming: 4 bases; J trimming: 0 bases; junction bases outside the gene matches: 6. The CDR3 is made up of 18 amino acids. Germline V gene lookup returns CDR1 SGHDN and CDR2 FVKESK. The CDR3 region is CASSLRTGGISGANVLTF. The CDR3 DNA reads TGTGCCAGCAGCCTTCGGACAGGGGGAATCTCTGGGGCCAACGTCCTGACTTTC.

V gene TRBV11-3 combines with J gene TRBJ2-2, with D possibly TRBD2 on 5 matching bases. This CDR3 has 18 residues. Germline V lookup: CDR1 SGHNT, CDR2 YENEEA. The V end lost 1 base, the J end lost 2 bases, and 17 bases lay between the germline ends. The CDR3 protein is CASSLGFSAARNTGELFF. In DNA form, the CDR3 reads TGTGCCAGCAGCTTAGGGTTCTCAGCGGCCCGAAACACCGGGGAGCTGTTTTTT.

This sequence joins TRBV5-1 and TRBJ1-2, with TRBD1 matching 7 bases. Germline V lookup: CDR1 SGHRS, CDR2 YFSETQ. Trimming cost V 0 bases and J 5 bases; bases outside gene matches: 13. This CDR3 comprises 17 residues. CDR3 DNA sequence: TGCGCCAGCAGCTTGGAGACCGCCGCCAGGGGGAGGTATGGCTACACCTTC. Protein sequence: CASSLETAARGRYGYTF.

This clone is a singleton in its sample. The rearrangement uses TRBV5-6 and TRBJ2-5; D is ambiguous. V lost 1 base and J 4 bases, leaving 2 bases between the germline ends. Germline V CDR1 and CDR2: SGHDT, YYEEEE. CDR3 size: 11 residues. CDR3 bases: TGTGCCAGCAGCTTGCGAGAGACCCAGTACTTC. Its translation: CASSLRETQYF.

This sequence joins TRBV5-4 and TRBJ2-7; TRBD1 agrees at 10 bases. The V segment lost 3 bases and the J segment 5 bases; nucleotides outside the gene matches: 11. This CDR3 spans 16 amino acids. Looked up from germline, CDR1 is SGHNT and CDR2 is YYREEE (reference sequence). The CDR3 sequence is CASSWRGGQGVNEQYF. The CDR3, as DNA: TGTGCCAGCAGCTGGAGGGGTGGACAGGGGGTGAACGAGCAGTACTTC. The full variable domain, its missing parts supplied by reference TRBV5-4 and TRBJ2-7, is ETGVTQSPTHLIKTRGQQVTLRCSSQSGHNTVSWYQQALGQGPQFIFQYYREEENGRGNFPPRFSGLQFPNYSSELNVNALELDDSALYLCASSWRGGQGVNEQYFGPGTRLTVT.

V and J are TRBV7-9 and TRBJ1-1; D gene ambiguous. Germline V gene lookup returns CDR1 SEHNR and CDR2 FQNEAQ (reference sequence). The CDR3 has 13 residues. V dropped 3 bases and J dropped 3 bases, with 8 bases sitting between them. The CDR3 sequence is CASSLRSDTEAFF. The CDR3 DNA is TGTGCCAGCAGCTTGAGGTCGGACACTGAAGCTTTCTTT.

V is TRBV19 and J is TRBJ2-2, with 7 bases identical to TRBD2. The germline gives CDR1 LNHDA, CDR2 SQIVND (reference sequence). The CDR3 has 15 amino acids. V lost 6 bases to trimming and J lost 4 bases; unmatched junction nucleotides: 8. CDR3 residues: CASRTSGGTTGELFF. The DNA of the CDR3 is TGTGCCAGTAGGACCTCGGGGGGAACCACCGGGGAGCTGTTTTTT.

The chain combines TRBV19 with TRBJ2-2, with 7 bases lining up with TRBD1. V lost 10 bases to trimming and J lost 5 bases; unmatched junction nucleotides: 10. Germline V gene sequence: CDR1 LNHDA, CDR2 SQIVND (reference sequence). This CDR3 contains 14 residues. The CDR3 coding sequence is TGTGCCACCTCACAGGGGTCCGGAACCGGGGAGCTGTTTTTT. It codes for CATSQGSGTGELFF.

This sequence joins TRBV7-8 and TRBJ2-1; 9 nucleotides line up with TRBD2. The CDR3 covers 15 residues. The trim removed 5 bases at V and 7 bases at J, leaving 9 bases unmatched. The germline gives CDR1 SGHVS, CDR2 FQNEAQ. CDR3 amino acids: CASSPSGRSQNEQFF. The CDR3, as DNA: TGTGCCAGCAGCCCGAGCGGGAGGTCCCAGAATGAGCAGTTCTTC.

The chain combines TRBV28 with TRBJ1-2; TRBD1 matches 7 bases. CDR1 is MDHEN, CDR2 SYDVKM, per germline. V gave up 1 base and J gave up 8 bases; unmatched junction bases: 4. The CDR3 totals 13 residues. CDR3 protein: CASSLSQGRGYTF. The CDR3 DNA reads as TGTGCCAGCAGTTTATCACAGGGGAGAGGCTACACCTTC.

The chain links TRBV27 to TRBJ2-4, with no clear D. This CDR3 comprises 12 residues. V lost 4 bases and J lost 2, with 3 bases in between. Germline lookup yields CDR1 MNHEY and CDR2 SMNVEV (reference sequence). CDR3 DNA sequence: TGTGCCAGCAGTTCTACCAAAAACATTCAGTACTTC. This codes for CASSSTKNIQYF.

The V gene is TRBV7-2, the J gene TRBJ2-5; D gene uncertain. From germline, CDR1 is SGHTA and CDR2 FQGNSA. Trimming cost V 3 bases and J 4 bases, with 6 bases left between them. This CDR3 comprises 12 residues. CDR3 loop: CASSLRGETQYF. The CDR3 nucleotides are TGTGCCAGCAGCTTGAGAGGAGAGACCCAGTACTTC. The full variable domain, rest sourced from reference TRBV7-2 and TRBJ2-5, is GAGVSQSPSNKVTEKGKDVELRCDPISGHTALYWYRQSLGQGLEFLIYFQGNSAPDKSGLPSDRFSAERTGGSVSTLTIQRTQQEDSAVYLCASSLRGETQYFGPGTRLLVL.

The CDR3 here is CASSLVAGTGELFF. The CDR3 nucleotides read TGTGCCAGCAGCTTAGTGGCGGGGACCGGGGAGCTGTTTTTT. The J gene is TRBJ1-3, the V gene TRBV7-6, with D perhaps matching TRBD2 (6 bases). TRBJ2-2 matches the DNA end more closely, so the J call is doubtful. The CDR3 consists of 14 residues. Germline CDR1 and CDR2: SGHVS and FNYEAQ.

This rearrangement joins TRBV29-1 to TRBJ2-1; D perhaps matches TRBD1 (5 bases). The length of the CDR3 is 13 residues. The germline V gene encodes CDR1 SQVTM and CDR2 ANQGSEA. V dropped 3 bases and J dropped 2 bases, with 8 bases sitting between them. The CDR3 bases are TGCAGCGTTGATACAGGTACCTACAATGAGCAGTTCTTC. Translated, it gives CSVDTGTYNEQFF.

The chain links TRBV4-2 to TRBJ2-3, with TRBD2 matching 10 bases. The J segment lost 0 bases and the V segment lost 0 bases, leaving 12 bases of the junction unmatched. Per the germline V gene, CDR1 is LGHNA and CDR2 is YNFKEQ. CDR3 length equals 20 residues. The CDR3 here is CASSQEWSSGGVTSTDTQYF. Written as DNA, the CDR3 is TGTGCCAGCAGCCAAGAATGGTCTAGCGGGGGTGTAACTAGCACAGATACGCAGTATTTT.

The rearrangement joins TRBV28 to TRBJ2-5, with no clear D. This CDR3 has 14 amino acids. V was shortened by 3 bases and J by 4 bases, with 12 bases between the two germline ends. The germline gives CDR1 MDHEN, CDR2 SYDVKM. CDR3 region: CASSFISVPETQYF. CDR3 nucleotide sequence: TGTGCCAGCAGTTTTATTAGTGTCCCAGAGACCCAGTACTTC. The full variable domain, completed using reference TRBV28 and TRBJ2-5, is DVKVTQSSRYLVKRTGEKVFLECVQDMDHENMFWYRQDPGLGLRLIYFSYDVKMKEKGDIPEGYSVSREKKERFSLILESASTNQTSMYLCASSFISVPETQYFGPGTRLLVL.

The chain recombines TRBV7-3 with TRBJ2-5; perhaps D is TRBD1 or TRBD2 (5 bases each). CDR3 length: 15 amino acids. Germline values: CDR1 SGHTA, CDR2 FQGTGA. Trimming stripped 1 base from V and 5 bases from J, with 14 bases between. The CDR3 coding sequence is TGTGCCAGCAGCTTAAACAAGGGGAGTTGGGAGACCCAGTACTTC. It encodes CASSLNKGSWETQYF.

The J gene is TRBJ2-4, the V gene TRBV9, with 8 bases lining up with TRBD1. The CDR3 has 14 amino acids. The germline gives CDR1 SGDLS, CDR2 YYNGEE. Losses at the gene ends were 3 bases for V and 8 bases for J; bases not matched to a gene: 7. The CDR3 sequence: CASSEGQATHIQYF. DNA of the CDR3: TGTGCCAGCAGCGAGGGACAGGCCACACACATTCAGTACTTC.